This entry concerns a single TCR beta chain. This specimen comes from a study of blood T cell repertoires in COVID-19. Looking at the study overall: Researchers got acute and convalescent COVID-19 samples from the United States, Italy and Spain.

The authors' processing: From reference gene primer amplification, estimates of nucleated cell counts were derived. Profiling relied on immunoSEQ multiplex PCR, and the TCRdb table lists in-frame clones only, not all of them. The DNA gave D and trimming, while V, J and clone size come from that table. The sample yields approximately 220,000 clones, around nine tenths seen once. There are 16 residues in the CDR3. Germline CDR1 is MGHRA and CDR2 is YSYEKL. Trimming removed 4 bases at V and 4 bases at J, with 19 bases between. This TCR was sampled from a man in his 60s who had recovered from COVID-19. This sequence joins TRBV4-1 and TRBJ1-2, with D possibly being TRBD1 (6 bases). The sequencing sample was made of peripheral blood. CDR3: CASSPAGGGGGYGYTF. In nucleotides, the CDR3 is TGCGCCAGCAGCCCCGCGGGCGGGGGGGGCGGCTATGGCTACACCTTC.